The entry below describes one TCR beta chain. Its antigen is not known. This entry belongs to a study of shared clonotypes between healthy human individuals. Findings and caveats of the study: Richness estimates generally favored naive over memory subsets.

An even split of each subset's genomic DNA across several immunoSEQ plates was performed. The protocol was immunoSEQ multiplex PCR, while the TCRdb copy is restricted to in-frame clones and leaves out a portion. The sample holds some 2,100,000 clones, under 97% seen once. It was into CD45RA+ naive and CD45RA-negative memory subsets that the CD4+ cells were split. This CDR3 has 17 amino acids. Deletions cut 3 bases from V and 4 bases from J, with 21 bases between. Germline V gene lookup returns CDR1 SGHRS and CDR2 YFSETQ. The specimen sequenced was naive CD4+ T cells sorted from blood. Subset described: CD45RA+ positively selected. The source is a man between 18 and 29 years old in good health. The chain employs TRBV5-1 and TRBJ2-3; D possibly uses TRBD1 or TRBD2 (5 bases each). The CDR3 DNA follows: TGCGCCAGCAGCTCAACCGGGACGCCTTCTCGGGCAGATACGCAGTATTTT. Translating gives CASSSTGTPSRADTQYF.